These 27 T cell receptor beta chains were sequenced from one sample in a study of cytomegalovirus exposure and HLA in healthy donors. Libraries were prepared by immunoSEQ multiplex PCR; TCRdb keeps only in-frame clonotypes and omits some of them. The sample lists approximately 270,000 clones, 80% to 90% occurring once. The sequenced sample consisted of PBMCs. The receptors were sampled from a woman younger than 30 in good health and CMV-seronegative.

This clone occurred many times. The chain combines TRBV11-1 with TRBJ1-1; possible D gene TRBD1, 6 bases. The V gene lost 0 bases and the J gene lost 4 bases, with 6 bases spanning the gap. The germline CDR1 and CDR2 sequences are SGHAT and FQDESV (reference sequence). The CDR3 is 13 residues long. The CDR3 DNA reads TGTGCCAGCAGCTTAGCAGGGGGCACTGAAGCTTTCTTT. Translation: CASSLAGGTEAFF.

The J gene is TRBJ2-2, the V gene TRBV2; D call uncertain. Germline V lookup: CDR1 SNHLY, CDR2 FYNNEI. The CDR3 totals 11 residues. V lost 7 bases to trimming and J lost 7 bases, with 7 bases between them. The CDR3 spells CASKYSGELFF. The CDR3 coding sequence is TGTGCCAGCAAATATAGCGGGGAGCTGTTTTTT.

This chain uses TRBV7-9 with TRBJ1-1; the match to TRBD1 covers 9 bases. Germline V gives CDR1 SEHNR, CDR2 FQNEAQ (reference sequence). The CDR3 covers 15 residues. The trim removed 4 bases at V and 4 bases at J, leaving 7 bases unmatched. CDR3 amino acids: CASSSTMTGGTEAFF. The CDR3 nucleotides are TGTGCCAGCAGCTCCACCATGACAGGGGGCACTGAAGCTTTCTTT.

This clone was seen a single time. The DNA of the CDR3 is TGCGCCAGCAGCTTGGCCCAGTTTAATGAAAAACTGTTTTTT. Translation gives CASSLAQFNEKLFF. The chain uses TRBV5-1 and TRBJ1-4; no clear D. V dropped 0 bases and J dropped 4 bases, with 7 bases sitting between them. The CDR3 runs 14 residues. The germline V gene has CDR1 SGHRS and CDR2 YFSETQ. The entire variable domain, with the rest obtained from reference TRBV5-1 and TRBJ1-4, is as follows: KAGVTQTPRYLIKTRGQQVTLSCSPISGHRSVSWYQQTPGQGLQFLFEYFSETQRNKGNFPGRFSGRQFSNSRSEMNVSTLELGDSALYLCASSLAQFNEKLFFGSGTQLSVL.

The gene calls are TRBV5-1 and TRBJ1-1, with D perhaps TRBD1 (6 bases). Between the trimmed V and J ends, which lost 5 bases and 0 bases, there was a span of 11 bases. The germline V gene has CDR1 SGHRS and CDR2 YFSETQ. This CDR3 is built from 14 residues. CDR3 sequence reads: CASSPGQMNTEAFF. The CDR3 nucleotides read TGCGCCAGCAGTCCCGGACAGATGAACACTGAAGCTTTCTTT.

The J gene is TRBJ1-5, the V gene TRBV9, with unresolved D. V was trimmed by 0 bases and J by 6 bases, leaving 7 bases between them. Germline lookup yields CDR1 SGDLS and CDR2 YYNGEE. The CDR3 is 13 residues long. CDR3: CASSVAPGQPQHF. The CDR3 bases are TGTGCCAGCAGCGTAGCTCCGGGTCAGCCCCAGCATTTT. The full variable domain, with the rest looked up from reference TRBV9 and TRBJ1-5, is DSGVTQTPKHLITATGQRVTLRCSPRSGDLSVYWYQQSLDQGLQFLIQYYNGEERAKGNILERFSAQQFPDLHSELNLSSLELGDSALYFCASSVAPGQPQHFGDGTRLSIL.

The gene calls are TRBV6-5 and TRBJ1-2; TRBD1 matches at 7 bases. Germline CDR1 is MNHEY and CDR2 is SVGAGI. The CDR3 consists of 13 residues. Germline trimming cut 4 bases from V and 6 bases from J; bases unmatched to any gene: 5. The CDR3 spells CASSWTGEDGYTF. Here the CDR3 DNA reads TGTGCCAGCAGTTGGACAGGCGAGGATGGCTACACCTTC.

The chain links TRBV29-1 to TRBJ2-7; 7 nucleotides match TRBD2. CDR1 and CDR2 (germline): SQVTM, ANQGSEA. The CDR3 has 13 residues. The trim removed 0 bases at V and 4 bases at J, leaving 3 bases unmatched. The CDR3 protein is CSVEEGGRYEQYF. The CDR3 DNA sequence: TGCAGCGTTGAAGAGGGGGGGAGGTACGAGCAGTACTTC.

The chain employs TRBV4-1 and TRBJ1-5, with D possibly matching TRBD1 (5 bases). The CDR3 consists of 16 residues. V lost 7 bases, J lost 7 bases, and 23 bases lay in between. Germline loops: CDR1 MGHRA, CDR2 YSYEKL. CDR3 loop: CASTVDVGEEGQPQHF. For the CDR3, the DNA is TGCGCCAGCACGGTAGACGTGGGGGAGGAAGGGCAGCCCCAGCATTTT.

The CDR3 sequence: CASSELASGAYEQYF. The CDR3 region has the DNA TGTGCCAGCAGTGAATTGGCTAGCGGGGCCTACGAGCAGTACTTC. The V gene is TRBV6-1, the J gene TRBJ2-7, with 9 bases identical to TRBD2. Germline loops: CDR1 MNHNS, CDR2 SASEGT. The CDR3 runs to 15 residues. The J segment lost 2 bases and the V segment lost 2 bases, leaving 4 bases of the junction unmatched.

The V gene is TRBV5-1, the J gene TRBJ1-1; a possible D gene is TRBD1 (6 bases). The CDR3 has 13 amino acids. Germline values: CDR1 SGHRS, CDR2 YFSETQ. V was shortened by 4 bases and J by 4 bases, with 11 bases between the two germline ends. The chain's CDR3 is CASSGGWATEAFF. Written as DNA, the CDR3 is TGCGCCAGCAGCGGGGGCTGGGCCACTGAAGCTTTCTTT.

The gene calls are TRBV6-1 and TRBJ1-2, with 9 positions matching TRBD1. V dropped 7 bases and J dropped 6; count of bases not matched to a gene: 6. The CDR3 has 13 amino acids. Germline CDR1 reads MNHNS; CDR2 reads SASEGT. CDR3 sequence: CASKTGGKNGYTF. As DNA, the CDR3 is TGTGCCAGCAAGACAGGGGGTAAGAATGGCTACACCTTC.

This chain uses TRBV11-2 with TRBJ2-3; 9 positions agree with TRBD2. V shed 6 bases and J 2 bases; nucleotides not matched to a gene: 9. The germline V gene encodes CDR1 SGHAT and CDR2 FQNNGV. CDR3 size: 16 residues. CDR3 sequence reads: CASRTGTSTSTDTQYF. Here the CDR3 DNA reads TGTGCCAGCAGGACCGGGACTAGCACATCCACAGATACGCAGTATTTT.

The CDR3: CAWTIGTSKETQYF. Written as DNA, the CDR3 is TGTGCCTGGACAATAGGGACTAGCAAAGAGACCCAGTACTTC. The chain recombines TRBV30 with TRBJ2-5; 9 bases fit TRBD2. The trim removed 4 bases at V and 3 bases at J, leaving 6 bases unmatched. This CDR3 region has 14 residues. The germline V gene has CDR1 GTSNPN and CDR2 SVGIG (reference sequence). Full variable domain (missing parts from reference TRBV30 and TRBJ2-5): SQTIHQWPATLVQPVGSPLSLECTVEGTSNPNLYWYRQAAGRGLQLLFYSVGIGQISSEVPQNLSASRPQDRQFILSSKKLLLSDSGFYLCAWTIGTSKETQYFGPGTRLLVL.

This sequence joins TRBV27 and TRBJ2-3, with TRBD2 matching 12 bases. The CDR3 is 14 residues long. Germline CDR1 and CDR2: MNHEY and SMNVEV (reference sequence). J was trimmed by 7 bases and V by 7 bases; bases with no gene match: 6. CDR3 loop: CASTFTSGRNTQYF. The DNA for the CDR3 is TGTGCCAGCACCTTTACTAGCGGGAGGAATACGCAGTATTTT.

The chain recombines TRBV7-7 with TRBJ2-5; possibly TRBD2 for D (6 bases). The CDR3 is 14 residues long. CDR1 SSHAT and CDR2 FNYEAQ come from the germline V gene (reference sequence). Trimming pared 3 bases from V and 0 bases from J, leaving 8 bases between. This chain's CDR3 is CASSFGGYQETQYF. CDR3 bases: TGTGCCAGCAGCTTTGGAGGGTACCAAGAGACCCAGTACTTC.

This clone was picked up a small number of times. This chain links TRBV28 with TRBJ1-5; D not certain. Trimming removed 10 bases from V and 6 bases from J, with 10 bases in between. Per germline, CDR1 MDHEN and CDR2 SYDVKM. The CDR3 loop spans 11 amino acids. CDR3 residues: CATPAGQPQHF. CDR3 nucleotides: TGTGCCACCCCCGCGGGTCAGCCCCAGCATTTT.

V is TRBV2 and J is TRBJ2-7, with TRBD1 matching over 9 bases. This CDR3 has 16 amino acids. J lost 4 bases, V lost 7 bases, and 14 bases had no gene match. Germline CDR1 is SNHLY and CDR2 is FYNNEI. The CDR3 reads CASTKGGTGSWYEQYF. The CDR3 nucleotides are TGTGCCAGCACCAAAGGGGGGACAGGGAGTTGGTACGAGCAGTACTTC.

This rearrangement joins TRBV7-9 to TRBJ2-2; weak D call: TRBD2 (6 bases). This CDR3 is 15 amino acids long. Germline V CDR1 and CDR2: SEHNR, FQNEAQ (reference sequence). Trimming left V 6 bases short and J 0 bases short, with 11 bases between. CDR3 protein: CASRYSGPNTGELFF. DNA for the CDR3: TGTGCCAGCAGATACAGCGGGCCGAACACCGGGGAGCTGTTTTTT.

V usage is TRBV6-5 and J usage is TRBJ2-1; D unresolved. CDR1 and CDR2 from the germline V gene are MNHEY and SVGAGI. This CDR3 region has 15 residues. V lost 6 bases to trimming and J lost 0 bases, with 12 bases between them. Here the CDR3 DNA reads TGTGCCAGCAGATCTGCGCTAAGCTCCTACAATGAGCAGTTCTTC. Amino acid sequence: CASRSALSSYNEQFF.

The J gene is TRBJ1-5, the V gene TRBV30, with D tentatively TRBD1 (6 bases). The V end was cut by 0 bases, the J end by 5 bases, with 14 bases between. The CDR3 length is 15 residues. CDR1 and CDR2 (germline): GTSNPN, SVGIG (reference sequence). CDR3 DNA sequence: TGTGCCTGGAGTGTCTCTGGGGGCGAGCATCAGCCCCAGCATTTT. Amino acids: CAWSVSGGEHQPQHF.

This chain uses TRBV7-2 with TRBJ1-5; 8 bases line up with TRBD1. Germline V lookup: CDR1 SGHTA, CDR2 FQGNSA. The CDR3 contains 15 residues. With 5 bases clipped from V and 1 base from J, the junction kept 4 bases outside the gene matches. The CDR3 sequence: CASSLDRASNQPQHF. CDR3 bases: TGTGCCAGCAGCCTGGACAGGGCGAGCAATCAGCCCCAGCATTTT.

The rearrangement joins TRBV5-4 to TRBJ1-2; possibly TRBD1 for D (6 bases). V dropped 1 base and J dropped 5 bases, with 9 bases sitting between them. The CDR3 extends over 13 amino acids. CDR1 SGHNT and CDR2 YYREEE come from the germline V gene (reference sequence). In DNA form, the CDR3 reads TGTGCCAGCAGCTTGATCGACAGGTATGGCTACACCTTC. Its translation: CASSLIDRYGYTF.

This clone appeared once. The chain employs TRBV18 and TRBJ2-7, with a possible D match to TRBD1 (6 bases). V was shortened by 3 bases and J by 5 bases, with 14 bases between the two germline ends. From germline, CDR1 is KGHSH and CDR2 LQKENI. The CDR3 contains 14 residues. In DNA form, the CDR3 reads TGTGCCAGCTCACCGATGACAGGTCCCGACGAGCAGTACTTC. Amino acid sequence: CASSPMTGPDEQYF. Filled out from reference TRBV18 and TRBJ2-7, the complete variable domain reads NAGVMQNPRHLVRRRGQEARLRCSPMKGHSHVYWYRQLPEEGLKFMVYLQKENIIDESGMPKERFSAEFPKEGPSILRIQQVVRGDSAAYFCASSPMTGPDEQYFGPGTRLTVT.

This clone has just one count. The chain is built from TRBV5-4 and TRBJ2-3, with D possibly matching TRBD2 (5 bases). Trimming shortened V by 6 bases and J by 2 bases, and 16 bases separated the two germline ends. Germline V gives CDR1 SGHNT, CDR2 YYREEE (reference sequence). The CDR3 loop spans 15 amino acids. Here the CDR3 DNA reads TGTGCCAGCACCTCGATCAGCGGATCCACAGATACGCAGTATTTT. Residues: CASTSISGSTDTQYF.

The CDR3 loop is CASSRQNSNQPQHF. CDR3 bases: TGTGCCAGTAGTAGGCAAAATAGCAATCAGCCCCAGCATTTT. The chain uses TRBV19 and TRBJ1-5; D is ambiguous. CDR3 length: 14 amino acids. Germline values: CDR1 LNHDA, CDR2 SQIVND (reference sequence). The germline V and J ends were trimmed by 4 bases and 0 bases, with 7 bases remaining between them.

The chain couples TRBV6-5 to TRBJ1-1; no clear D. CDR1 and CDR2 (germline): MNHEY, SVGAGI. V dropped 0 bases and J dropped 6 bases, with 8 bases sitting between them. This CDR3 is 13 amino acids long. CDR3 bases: TGTGCCAGCAGTTACTCTGAGCGGGCTGAAGCTTTCTTT. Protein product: CASSYSERAEAFF.